The rows below give T cell receptor beta chains drawn from one sample of a study of T cells in Graves' hyperthyroidism and ophthalmopathy. TCRdb called the multiplex PCR reads again in MiXCR, with one record for every CDR3 protein. The repertoire holds roughly 510,000 distinct CDR3 sequences, with around 43% as singletons. What was sequenced was peripheral blood or thyroid tissue (not recorded which). These receptor sequences come from an adult woman with Graves' disease, either hyperthyroidism or ophthalmopathy (not recorded which). CDR3s include the opening cysteine and the closing phenylalanine or tryptophan. D genes are given only for firm matches. Clone size, where shown, is once, few, many, or a class for clones that have expanded.

cdr3_nt,cdr3_aa,d_call,clone_size,j_call,v_call
TGTGCCAGCAGCGTTGCACAGTCCCGTAAGATGGAGCAGTACTTC,CASSVAQSRKMEQYF,NA,NA,TRBJ2-7,TRBV7-9
TGCAGCGTTGAGTCGGCTAGTCGGACCGGGGAGCTGTTTTTT,CSVESASRTGELFF,NA,many,TRBJ2-2,TRBV29-1
TGCAGTCTTAACAGGGGGCGAGGCAATCAGCCCCAGCATTTT,CSLNRGRGNQPQHF,TRBD1,medium-sized,TRBJ1-5,TRBV20-1
TGTGCCAGTAGTATGGTCAGGGACGCTGAAGCTTTCTTT,CASSMVRDAEAFF,NA,many,TRBJ1-1,TRBV19
TGTGCCAGCAGTTTCCAGGCGGAAGGGTTCGCTGAAGCTTTCTTT,CASSFQAEGFAEAFF,NA,NA,TRBJ1-1,TRBV6-5
TGTGCCAGCAGCTTGGGGGCCAGTATAACTGAAGCTTTCTTT,CASSLGASITEAFF,NA,many,TRBJ1-1,TRBV5-5
TGTGCCAGCAGTTTAGGGGTTGGTGGCAATCAGCCCCAGCATTTT,CASSLGVGGNQPQHF,NA,many,TRBJ1-5,TRBV5-1
TGCGCCAGCAGGGGTACTCTAAGGAACACTGAAGCTTTCTTT,CASRGTLRNTEAFF,NA,many,TRBJ1-1,TRBV4-1
TGCGCCAGCAGCAGGACAGGGCAAACAACCCCGAACACTGAAGCTTTCTTT,CASSRTGQTTPNTEAFF,TRBD1,NA,TRBJ1-1,TRBV7-9
TGTGCCAGCAGCCTCACAGGGGAAGGAGAGACCCAGTACTTC,CASSLTGEGETQYF,TRBD1,NA,TRBJ2-5,TRBV7-9
TGTGCCAGCAGCTTAATGGCGGGGAACGGGGAGCTGTTTTTT,CASSLMAGNGELFF,NA,NA,TRBJ2-2,TRBV7-3
TGTGCCACCAGTGACTCCGGGACAGGAGTAAACACTGAGGCTTTCTTT,CATSDSGTGVNTEAFF,TRBD1,NA,TRBJ1-1,TRBV24-1
TGTGCCAGCAGGGTGGGCACTGAAGATTTCTTT,CASRVGTEDFF,NA,NA,TRBJ1-1,TRBV2
TGTGCCAGCAGTTTAGGACATCGAACAACTGAAGCTTTCTTT,CASSLGHRTTEAFF,NA,once,TRBJ1-1,TRBV28
TGTGCCAGCAGCTTAGCCGGGCCAGCGTACGAGCAGTACTTC,CASSLAGPAYEQYF,NA,many,TRBJ2-7,TRBV11-1
TGTGCCAGCAGCTCCCGGGACAGGACTAACTATGGCTACACCTTC,CASSSRDRTNYGYTF,TRBD1,NA,TRBJ1-2,TRBV5-4
TGTGCCAGCAGCCAAGGACCTCGGGTTTTCTTT,CASSQGPRVFF,NA,NA,TRBJ1-1,TRBV7-9
TGTGCCAGCAGTTTAGATAGCGGGAGTGTTGACGGGGAGCTGTTTTTT,CASSLDSGSVDGELFF,TRBD2,few,TRBJ2-2,TRBV12-3/TRBV12-4
TGTGCCATTGAAGGAAGGGGCGGTCAGCCCCAGCATTTT,CAIEGRGGQPQHF,NA,NA,TRBJ1-5,TRBV19
TGTGCCAGCAGCCCTAACGGGGGGAAAGAGCCCCAGCATTTT,CASSPNGGKEPQHF,NA,NA,TRBJ1-5,TRBV25-1
TGCAGTGTGCAAGATGTGTCTCGAGGCTACACCTTC,CSVQDVSRGYTF,NA,NA,TRBJ1-2,TRBV20-1
TGTGCCAGCAGCCAGACTCGGAGGGGTCATTCACCCCTCCACTTT,CASSQTRRGHSPLHF,NA,many,TRBJ1-6,TRBV11-2
TGTGCCAGCAGTACTAACAGGGTTCATGGCTACACCTTC,CASSTNRVHGYTF,NA,once,TRBJ1-2,TRBV6-4
TGTGCCAGCAGCCAAGTAGCGGAGACCCAGTACTTC,CASSQVAETQYF,NA,NA,TRBJ2-5,TRBV12-3/TRBV12-4
TGTGCCATCAGTGAGTACGGCTCTGGGGCCAACGTCCTGACTTTC,CAISEYGSGANVLTF,NA,many,TRBJ2-6,TRBV10-3
TGTGCCAGCAGCCCCCCCCAGGGGAGAGAGCAGTACTTC,CASSPPQGREQYF,NA,NA,TRBJ2-7,TRBV7-8
TGTGCCAGCAGTTCCTCAGCAACTAATGAAAAACTGTTTTTT,CASSSSATNEKLFF,NA,few,TRBJ1-4,TRBV28
TGCAGCGCCCTAACTAGCGGGAGAGGCGATACGCAGTATTTT,CSALTSGRGDTQYF,TRBD2,NA,TRBJ2-3,TRBV29-1
TGCGCCAGCAGCTCCGACAGGGGGACGAACGAGCAGTACTTC,CASSSDRGTNEQYF,TRBD1,many,TRBJ2-7,TRBV5-1
TGTGCCAGCAGCAAGACCTCCGGGGTCCGAGGGGACATTCAGTACTTC,CASSKTSGVRGDIQYF,NA,NA,TRBJ2-4,TRBV7-9
TGTGCCAGCAGACGACAACAGGGGGCGCTCGGAGAGACCCAGTACTTC,CASRRQQGALGETQYF,TRBD1,NA,TRBJ2-5,TRBV10-3
TGCAGCGTTGAAACAGGTGCCATTTATGGCTACACCTTC,CSVETGAIYGYTF,NA,few,TRBJ1-2,TRBV29-1
TGTGCCAGCAGTGACAGGGAGCTCTACACCTTC,CASSDRELYTF,NA,NA,TRBJ1-2,TRBV2
TGTGCTAGAGGGCCGGGACAGAGGAACACTGAAGCTTTCTTT,CARGPGQRNTEAFF,TRBD1,NA,TRBJ1-1,TRBV25-1
TGTGCCAGCAGTGGTCCCTTCTACGAGCAGTACTTC,CASSGPFYEQYF,NA,NA,TRBJ2-7,TRBV6-1
TGCAGTGCTAGAGATACAGCGGGAGGGCTCTACGAGCAGTACTTC,CSARDTAGGLYEQYF,TRBD2,many,TRBJ2-7,TRBV20-1
TGTGCCAGCAGTCGGACTAGCCACTACGAGCAGTACTTC,CASSRTSHYEQYF,TRBD2,few,TRBJ2-7,TRBV28
TGTGCCAGCAGTTTGGGGCGAACAGATACCCAGAACTTC,CASSLGRTDTQNF,NA,once,TRBJ2-5,TRBV2
TGTGCCAGCAGCTTCATATACGGGAGCCCGAACACCGGGGAGACCCAGTACTTC,CASSFIYGSPNTGETQYF,NA,NA,TRBJ2-5,TRBV7-3
TGTGCCAGCAGTGTTAGGCGTGGAAACACCATATATTTT,CASSVRRGNTIYF,NA,NA,TRBJ1-3,TRBV2
TGCGCCAGCAGCAACTCCTTGGGGATAGGAGAGACCCAGTACTTC,CASSNSLGIGETQYF,NA,many,TRBJ2-5,TRBV10-1
TGTGCCAGCATACGTAAGGGCCCTGAAGCTTTCTTT,CASIRKGPEAFF,NA,NA,TRBJ1-1,TRBV28
TGCGCCAGCAGTCCACAAAACCGGGACAGCTATGGCTACACCTTC,CASSPQNRDSYGYTF,TRBD1,many,TRBJ1-2,TRBV4-3
TGTGCCAGCAGCGCTCGACAGGCTCTCGGGGAGCTGTTTTTT,CASSARQALGELFF,NA,NA,TRBJ2-2,TRBV7-9
TGTGCCAGCCCCACGCCGCTGACCCGGAATGGCTACACCTTC,CASPTPLTRNGYTF,NA,many,TRBJ1-2,TRBV28
TGTGCCAGCAGCTTGGGACAGGCAACGGGGAAAGCTTTCTTT,CASSLGQATGKAFF,TRBD1,many,TRBJ1-1,TRBV7-9
TGTGCCAGCAGGAAACAGGGATTGAACACTGAAGCTTTCTTT,CASRKQGLNTEAFF,NA,NA,TRBJ1-1,TRBV7-9
TGTGCCAGCAGCCCGACTAGCGGGAGAGATGAGCAGTTCTTC,CASSPTSGRDEQFF,TRBD2,NA,TRBJ2-1,TRBV7-9